The TCR beta chain described here comes from a study of control samples from healthy donors and cancer patients. Assay used: immunoSEQ multiplex PCR; TCRdb lists only in-frame clones, some missing. Here the sample spans about 94,000 clones, 90% being singletons. This clone is a singleton in its sample. This CDR3 has 18 amino acids. The germline CDR1 and CDR2 sequences are ENHRY and SYGVKD. Trimming removed 3 bases from V and 2 bases from J, with 23 bases in between. The material sequenced was blood. The chain uses TRBV10-3 and TRBJ2-7; D unresolved. The TCR sequence derives from a woman between 18 and 29 years old in good health. DNA for the CDR3: TGTGCCATCAGTGATCTGAATTCCGGACGGATTCCCGCCTACGAGCAGTACTTC. Protein: CAISDLNSGRIPAYEQYF.